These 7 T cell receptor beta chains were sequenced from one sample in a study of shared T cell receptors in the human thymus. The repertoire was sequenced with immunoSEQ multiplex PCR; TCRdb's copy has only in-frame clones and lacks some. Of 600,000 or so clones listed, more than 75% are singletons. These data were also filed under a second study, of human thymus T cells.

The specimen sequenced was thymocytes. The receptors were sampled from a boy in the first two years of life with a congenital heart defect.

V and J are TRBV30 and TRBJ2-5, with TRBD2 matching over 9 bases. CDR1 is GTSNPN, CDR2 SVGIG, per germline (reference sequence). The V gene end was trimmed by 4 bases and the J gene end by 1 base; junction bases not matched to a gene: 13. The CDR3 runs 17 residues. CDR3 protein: CAWIFASGRPSQETQYF. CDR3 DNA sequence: TGTGCCTGGATTTTTGCCAGCGGGAGGCCATCCCAAGAGACCCAGTACTTC.

CDR3 bases: TGTGCCAGCAGCTTATGGCCGCCCCGGACAGGGGATAGCAATCAGCCCCAGCATTTT. Protein product: CASSLWPPRTGDSNQPQHF. The rearrangement links TRBV7-9 to TRBJ1-5; 9 positions match TRBD1. With 2 bases clipped from V and 0 bases from J, the junction kept 11 bases outside the gene matches. The CDR3 runs 19 residues. Germline CDR1 SEHNR, CDR2 FQNEAQ (reference sequence).

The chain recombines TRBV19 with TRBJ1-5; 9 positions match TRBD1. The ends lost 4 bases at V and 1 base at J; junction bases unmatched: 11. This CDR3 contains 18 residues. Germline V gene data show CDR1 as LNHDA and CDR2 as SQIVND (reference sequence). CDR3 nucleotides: TGTGCCAGTAGTAAAGTTCACTCGGGACAGGGAAGCAATCAGCCCCAGCATTTT. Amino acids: CASSKVHSGQGSNQPQHF.

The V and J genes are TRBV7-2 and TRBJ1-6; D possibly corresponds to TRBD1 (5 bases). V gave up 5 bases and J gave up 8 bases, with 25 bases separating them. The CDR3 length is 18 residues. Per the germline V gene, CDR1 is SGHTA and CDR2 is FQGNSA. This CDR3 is CASSPGTPPGGYDSPLHF. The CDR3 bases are TGTGCCAGCAGCCCCGGAACACCACCTGGGGGGTATGATTCACCCCTCCACTTT.

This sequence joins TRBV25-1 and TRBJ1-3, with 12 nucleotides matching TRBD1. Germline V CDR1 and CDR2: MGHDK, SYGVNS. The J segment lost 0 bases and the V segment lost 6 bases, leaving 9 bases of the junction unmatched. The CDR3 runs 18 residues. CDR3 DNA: TGTGCCAGCAGGGGGGGACAGGGGGCGCTCCACTCTGGAAACACCATATATTTT. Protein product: CASRGGQGALHSGNTIYF.

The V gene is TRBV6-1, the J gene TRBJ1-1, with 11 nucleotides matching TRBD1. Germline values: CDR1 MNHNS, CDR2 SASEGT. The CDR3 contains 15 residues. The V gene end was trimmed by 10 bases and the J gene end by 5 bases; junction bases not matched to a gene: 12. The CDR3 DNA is TGTGCCACTTCGCGGGACAGGGGGGAGGAAACTGAAGCTTTCTTT. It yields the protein CATSRDRGEETEAFF.

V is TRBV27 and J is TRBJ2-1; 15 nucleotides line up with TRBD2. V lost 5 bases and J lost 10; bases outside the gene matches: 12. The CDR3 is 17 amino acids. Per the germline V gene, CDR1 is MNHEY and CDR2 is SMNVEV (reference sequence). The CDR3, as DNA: TGTGCCAGCAGTCTCGAGAACGGACTAGCGGGGGGGAAGGAGCAGTTCTTC. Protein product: CASSLENGLAGGKEQFF.